The 23 T cell receptor beta chains below all came from one sample that was sequenced in a study of radiotherapy plus CTLA-4 blockade in lung cancer (dated by TCRdb to 2017 to 2018). The library was obtained by the immunoSEQ multiplex PCR assay. TCRdb carries this immuneACCESS record with in-frame sequences only. Its versions omit some clonotypes, under half of them owing to an unresolved V gene in the studies checked, with the rest unexplained. The sample table holds around 110,000 clones, of which about 90% were seen once. The ten largest clones represent 6.9% of the sample. The material was peripheral blood, obtained from a patient treated with radiotherapy plus ipilimumab. The receptor set was obtained from a human donor with non-small cell lung cancer that progressed on radiotherapy plus ipilimumab.

The chain has TRBV6-6 and TRBJ2-5; D tentatively reads TRBD1 or TRBD2 (5 bases each). The CDR3 is made up of 14 amino acids. V was pared by 5 bases and J by 4 bases, with 14 bases between. Germline V gives CDR1 MNHNY, CDR2 SVGAGI (reference sequence). The CDR3 sequence is CASSTWGRGETQYF. The DNA for the CDR3 is TGTGCCAGCAGTACTTGGGGACGGGGAGAGACCCAGTACTTC.

The V gene is TRBV7-3, the J gene TRBJ1-3; D uncertain. Deletions cut 1 base from V and 2 bases from J, with 3 bases between. CDR1 SGHTA and CDR2 FQGTGA come from the germline V gene. There are 13 residues in the CDR3. CDR3 DNA: TGTGCCAGCAGCTTAAGGCCTGGAAACACCATATATTTT. This gives the protein CASSLRPGNTIYF.

Comments on this clone: This sample also contains other DNA sequences that code for the same CDR3. V and J are TRBV2 and TRBJ1-5, with D maybe TRBD1 (5 bases). The CDR3 is made up of 12 amino acids. CDR1 and CDR2 (germline): SNHLY, FYNNEI. The V end lost 6 bases, the J end lost 7 bases, and 10 bases lay between the germline ends. CDR3: CASSGGSQPQHF. In nucleotides, the CDR3 is TGTGCCAGCAGCGGGGGATCCCAGCCCCAGCATTTT.

Here the CDR3 DNA reads TGTGCCAGTAGCCGTGGCGGTGACTCTGGAAACACCATATATTTT. It translates to CASSRGGDSGNTIYF. The rearrangement uses TRBV19 and TRBJ1-3; D ambiguous. V lost 6 bases and J lost 0, with 12 bases in between. The CDR3 sequence is 15 residues long. Germline CDR1 reads LNHDA; CDR2 reads SQIVND (reference sequence). Variable domain in full (rest from reference TRBV19 and TRBJ1-3): DGGITQSPKYLFRKEGQNVTLSCEQNLNHDAMYWYRQDPGQGLRLIYYSQIVNDFQKGDIAEGYSVSREKKESFPLTVTSAQKNPTAFYLCASSRGGDSGNTIYFGEGSWLTVV.

The V gene is TRBV5-8, the J gene TRBJ2-3, with 15 bases fitting TRBD2. This CDR3 region has 18 residues. Germline V lookup: CDR1 SGHTS, CDR2 YDEGEE. Trimming removed 2 bases from V and 1 base from J; junction bases left unmatched: 5. CDR3 coding DNA: TGTGCCAGCAGCTTCGGACTAGCGGGAGGGCCTGGCACAGATACGCAGTATTTT. This encodes CASSFGLAGGPGTDTQYF.

The chain employs TRBV10-3 and TRBJ1-2; D uncertain. The V gene's germline CDR1 is ENHRY and CDR2 SYGVKD. V was pared by 3 bases and J by 7 bases, with 12 bases between. The CDR3 runs 13 residues. DNA of the CDR3: TGTGCCATCAGTGAAGATTTAAGGGCTGGCTACACCTTC. Residues: CAISEDLRAGYTF.

This chain uses TRBV6-6 with TRBJ2-7, with D unclear. The V end lost 0 bases, the J end lost 0 bases, and 12 bases lay between the germline ends. Germline lookup yields CDR1 MNHNY and CDR2 SVGAGI (reference sequence). This CDR3 comprises 16 residues. CDR3 region: CASSYSAAPSSYEQYF. The DNA of the CDR3 is TGTGCCAGCAGTTACTCGGCTGCCCCCAGCTCCTACGAGCAGTACTTC.

In the case of this clone: The junction departs from the called germline gene at one end, perhaps through a read error. The V call is TRBV7-7, the J call TRBJ2-5; D is perhaps TRBD2 (6 bases). The germline CDR1 and CDR2 sequences are SSHAT and FNYEAQ (reference sequence). There are 14 residues in the CDR3. The CDR3 nucleotides read TGTGCTAGCAGCTTAGCGGATTTGGAAGAGACCCAGTACTTC. Protein sequence: CASSLADLEETQYF.

The J gene is TRBJ2-5, the V gene TRBV5-1, with D perhaps matching TRBD2 (6 bases). Trimming pared 5 bases from V and 2 bases from J, leaving 16 bases between. The germline gives CDR1 SGHRS, CDR2 YFSETQ. The CDR3 sequence is 15 residues long. In DNA form, the CDR3 reads TGCGCCAGCAGGTGGGAGCTCGGGGGACAAGAGACCCAGTACTTC. It encodes CASRWELGGQETQYF.

The V and J genes are TRBV9 and TRBJ2-7; TRBD1 matches at 7 bases. Germline V gene sequence: CDR1 SGDLS, CDR2 YYNGEE. The CDR3 has 14 amino acids. The V segment lost 4 bases and the J segment 2 bases; nucleotides outside the gene matches: 6. CDR3 coding DNA: TGTGCCAGCAGCCTCGGGACAGTTGCCTACGAGCAGTACTTC. Protein: CASSLGTVAYEQYF.

The rearrangement uses TRBV6-5 and TRBJ1-5, with 9 bases lining up with TRBD1. The CDR3 consists of 15 residues. Germline V CDR1 and CDR2: MNHEY, SVGAGI. The ends lost 2 bases at V and 6 bases at J; junction bases unmatched: 5. For the CDR3, the DNA is TGTGCCAGCAGTTACAGTACAGGGGGCGGTCAGCCCCAGCATTTT. This encodes CASSYSTGGGQPQHF.

The chain couples TRBV7-8 to TRBJ2-5, with a possible D match to TRBD1 (7 bases). V gave up 1 base and J gave up 4 bases, with 22 bases separating them. The germline V gene has CDR1 SGHVS and CDR2 FQNEAQ. This CDR3 contains 18 residues. Here the CDR3 DNA reads TGTGCCAGCAGCTTAGGGAGGACTAACGGGAACAGGGGAGAGACCCAGTACTTC. Translation: CASSLGRTNGNRGETQYF.

A single count supports this clone. The J gene is TRBJ2-7, the V gene TRBV18, with 8 bases identical to TRBD1. CDR1 KGHSH and CDR2 LQKENI come from the germline V gene. The J segment lost 8 bases and the V segment lost 2 bases, leaving 5 bases of the junction unmatched. This CDR3 region has 13 residues. The DNA for the CDR3 is TGTGCCAGCTCACCAGTACAGGGGGAGAAGCAGTACTTC. Translated, it gives CASSPVQGEKQYF.

The V gene is TRBV19, the J gene TRBJ1-4; D call uncertain. From germline, CDR1 is LNHDA and CDR2 SQIVND (reference sequence). The CDR3 runs 14 residues. The V end lost 7 bases, the J end lost 2 bases, and 11 bases lay between the germline ends. CDR3 bases: TGTGCCAGTACCCTGGGAGGGACTAATGAAAAACTGTTTTTT. This translates into CASTLGGTNEKLFF.

The rearrangement joins TRBV5-1 to TRBJ2-6; D not resolved. Trimming pared 2 bases from V and 1 base from J, leaving 10 bases between. CDR3 length: 16 residues. The germline V gene has CDR1 SGHRS and CDR2 YFSETQ. The CDR3 region is CASSLLPGSGANVLTF. CDR3 nucleotide sequence: TGCGCCAGCAGCTTATTGCCGGGTTCTGGGGCCAACGTCCTGACTTTC. The full variable domain, with the rest looked up from reference TRBV5-1 and TRBJ2-6, is KAGVTQTPRYLIKTRGQQVTLSCSPISGHRSVSWYQQTPGQGLQFLFEYFSETQRNKGNFPGRFSGRQFSNSRSEMNVSTLELGDSALYLCASSLLPGSGANVLTFGAGSRLTVL.

J is TRBJ2-7 and V is TRBV6-1, with 9 bases identical to TRBD2. Germline CDR1 is MNHNS and CDR2 is SASEGT. This CDR3 is built from 15 residues. The V segment lost 6 bases and the J segment 2 bases; nucleotides outside the gene matches: 8. The CDR3 is CASRGGGGNPYEQYF. The CDR3 nucleotides read TGTGCCAGCAGGGGCGGGGGGGGCAACCCCTACGAGCAGTACTTC.

V gene TRBV27 combines with J gene TRBJ2-7; possibly TRBD1 for D (6 bases). Looked up from germline, CDR1 is MNHEY and CDR2 is SMNVEV (reference sequence). The CDR3 runs to 15 residues. Trimming stripped 4 bases from V and 10 bases from J, with 23 bases between. The CDR3 nucleotides read TGTGCCAGCAGTTCCGGACAGTTCCCCGGACGAAAACAGTACTTC. Protein product: CASSSGQFPGRKQYF.

V is TRBV9 and J is TRBJ2-1; 7 nucleotides line up with TRBD2. The CDR3 totals 17 residues. The V and J ends lost 2 bases and 2 bases, in that order; junction bases with no gene match: 10. Germline-derived CDR1 and CDR2 are SGDLS and YYNGEE. This chain's CDR3 is CASSVGLREAAYNEQFF. Written as DNA, the CDR3 is TGTGCCAGCAGCGTCGGCCTACGGGAGGCCGCCTACAATGAGCAGTTCTTC. The full variable domain, in which reference TRBV9 and TRBJ2-1 provide the parts outside the CDR3, is DSGVTQTPKHLITATGQRVTLRCSPRSGDLSVYWYQQSLDQGLQFLIQYYNGEERAKGNILERFSAQQFPDLHSELNLSSLELGDSALYFCASSVGLREAAYNEQFFGPGTRLTVL.

V usage is TRBV7-2 and J usage is TRBJ1-3; the D is unclear. CDR3 size: 15 residues. With 5 bases removed from V and 0 bases from J, the gap between germline ends came to 11 bases. In germline, CDR1 is SGHTA, CDR2 FQGNSA. The CDR3 region has the DNA TGTGCCAGCAGCCCCGTGCCGACCTCTGGAAACACCATATATTTT. As protein: CASSPVPTSGNTIYF.

The chain couples TRBV5-6 to TRBJ2-3; 13 bases are a match to TRBD2. J was trimmed by 7 bases and V by 4 bases; bases with no gene match: 12. The CDR3 covers 17 residues. CDR1 is SGHDT, CDR2 YYEEEE, per germline. In DNA, the CDR3 is TGTGCCAGCAGCGACGAGACTAGCGGGGGGACTGGACATACGCAGTATTTT. Protein: CASSDETSGGTGHTQYF.

Only one count was recorded for this clone. The genes are TRBV4-2 and TRBJ1-2; TRBD1 matches at 9 bases. Unmatched junction bases numbered 0, after V lost 0 bases and J lost 4 bases. Looked up from germline, CDR1 is LGHNA and CDR2 is YNFKEQ. This CDR3 is built from 14 residues. The CDR3 reads CASSQEGQGYGYTF. The CDR3 DNA reads as TGTGCCAGCAGCCAAGAGGGACAGGGCTATGGCTACACCTTC.

The chain is built from TRBV10-3 and TRBJ2-2, with D possibly TRBD2 on 6 matching bases. The V end lost 8 bases, the J end lost 1 base, and 11 bases lay between the germline ends. CDR1 is ENHRY and CDR2 is SYGVKD in the germline V gene. The length of the CDR3 is 14 residues. This CDR3 reads CAIGGTRNTGELFF. CDR3 DNA sequence: TGTGCCATCGGCGGGACTCGGAACACCGGGGAGCTGTTTTTT.

Only one count was recorded for this clone. The chain uses TRBV29-1 and TRBJ1-1; D possibly corresponds to TRBD1 (6 bases). Germline CDR1 is SQVTM and CDR2 is ANQGSEA. Trimming left V 6 bases short and J 3 bases short, with 11 bases between. This CDR3 has 12 residues. DNA of the CDR3: TGCAGCGTGAACAGGGCGGACACTGAAGCTTTCTTT. Amino acids: CSVNRADTEAFF.